These 21 T cell receptor beta chains were all obtained from the same sample, sequenced in a study of metastatic and nonmetastatic thyroid tumors. Patients underwent thyroid surgery, and none had received any treatment before it. TCRdb re-clonotyped the PCR reads through MiXCR. The sample yields 10,000 to 15,000 clones, over 20% seen once. Source material: tumor tissue. These receptor sequences come from a female donor with papillary thyroid cancer or a benign thyroid nodule (not recorded which). Some clones in this sample may be carry-over from other donors' samples.

This clone was seen many times. J is TRBJ2-5 and V is TRBV5-4; 9 bases are a match to TRBD1. Germline CDR1 and CDR2: SGHNT and YYREEE (reference sequence). This CDR3 has 13 residues. Trimming removed 3 bases from V and 3 bases from J; junction bases left unmatched: 0. Written as DNA, the CDR3 is TGTGCCAGCAGCTGGACAGGGGAAGAGACCCAGTACTTC. It translates to CASSWTGEETQYF.

The chain couples TRBV3-1 to TRBJ1-1, with 9 nucleotides matching TRBD1. This CDR3 spans 16 amino acids. Germline V gene lookup returns CDR1 LGHDT and CDR2 YNNKEL (reference sequence). The J segment lost 4 bases and the V segment lost 4 bases, leaving 10 bases of the junction unmatched. CDR3 loop: CASSLRDREFGTEAFF. In nucleotides, the CDR3 is TGTGCCAGCAGCCTCCGGGACAGGGAATTTGGCACTGAAGCTTTCTTT.

This clone was recorded many times. The chain recombines TRBV7-3 with TRBJ2-2; 7 bases fit TRBD2. The CDR3 totals 16 residues. CDR1 is SGHTA and CDR2 is FQGTGA in the germline V gene. Trimming removed 1 base from V and 3 bases from J; junction bases left unmatched: 5. The CDR3 spells CASSLNAGADTGELFF. CDR3 bases: TGTGCCAGCAGCTTAAATGCGGGAGCGGACACCGGGGAGCTGTTTTTT.

In its sample, this clone was seen a few times. A clone one base away is much larger, so this may be a read error. The J gene is TRBJ2-7, the V gene TRBV6-2 or TRBV6-3; D unclear. The CDR3 covers 14 residues. Looked up from germline, CDR1 is MNHEY and CDR2 is SVGEGT. For the CDR3, the DNA is TGTGCCAGCAGTCCTACAGTCCGACGGTACGAGAAGTACTTC. It is translated as CASSPTVRRYEKYF.

Within the sample, this clone is medium-sized. The same CDR3 can be traced to other DNA sequences in this sample. The V and J genes are TRBV28 and TRBJ2-7; 9 bases fit TRBD2. Trimming took 4 bases from V and 5 from J; bases not matched to a gene: 9. Germline loops: CDR1 MDHEN, CDR2 SYDVKM. This CDR3 contains 15 residues. Here the CDR3 DNA reads TGTGCCAGCAGTTACAACGGCGGGAGGGCCAACGAGCAGTACTTC. This gives the protein CASSYNGGRANEQYF. The full variable domain, its missing parts supplied by reference TRBV28 and TRBJ2-7, is DVKVTQSSRYLVKRTGEKVFLECVQDMDHENMFWYRQDPGLGLRLIYFSYDVKMKEKGDIPEGYSVSREKKERFSLILESASTNQTSMYLCASSYNGGRANEQYFGPGTRLTVT.

The J gene is TRBJ1-5, the V gene TRBV28; D may be TRBD1 (5 bases). Trimming took off 8 bases at V and 4 bases at J, with 21 bases between the two ends. CDR1 is MDHEN, CDR2 SYDVKM, per germline. The CDR3 totals 16 residues. The CDR3 spells CASHVGLWGENQPQHF. As DNA, the CDR3 is TGTGCCAGCCACGTGGGGCTCTGGGGGGAAAATCAGCCCCAGCATTTT.

This clone was counted ten times or more. A single base separates this from a much larger clone, so it may be a read error. The same CDR3 also results from other DNA sequences found in this sample. The chain recombines TRBV12-3 or TRBV12-4 with TRBJ1-1, with D possibly TRBD1 on 5 matching bases. CDR3 length: 14 residues. Deletions cut 7 bases from V and 6 bases from J, with 18 bases between. CDR3: CASTKTGGGAEAFF. CDR3 bases: TGTGCCAGCACCAAGACCGGGGGGGGGGCTGAAGCTTTCTTT.

This clone is large in the sample. The gene calls are TRBV19 and TRBJ2-7, with 7 bases matching TRBD1. The CDR3 is 13 amino acids. CDR1 LNHDA and CDR2 SQIVND come from the germline V gene (reference sequence). The V segment lost 7 bases and the J segment 2 bases; nucleotides outside the gene matches: 5. CDR3 bases: TGTGCCAGTAAGAAACAGGGGACCTACGAGCAGTACTTC. Its translation is CASKKQGTYEQYF.

This clone was detected only a few times. One end of the junction does not line up with germline, which may come from a read error. J is TRBJ1-1 and V is TRBV5-5, with D perhaps TRBD1 (5 bases). The germline CDR1 and CDR2 sequences are SGHKS and YYEKEE (reference sequence). The CDR3 consists of 12 residues. The CDR3 sequence is CASLKDNIEAFF. The CDR3 nucleotides are TGTGCCAGCCTGAAGGACAACATTGAAGCTTTCTTT. Together with reference TRBV5-5 and TRBJ1-1, the CDR3 gives the full variable domain: DAGVTQSPTHLIKTRGQQVTLRCSPISGHKSVSWYQQVLGQGPQFIFQYYEKEERGRGNFPDRFSARQFPNYSSELNVNALLLGDSALYLCASLKDNIEAFFGQGTRLTVV.

Judged by abundance, this clone is medium-sized. V and J are TRBV6-5 and TRBJ2-2; no reliable D call. The CDR3 consists of 14 residues. The germline gives CDR1 MNHEY, CDR2 SVGAGI. V was shortened by 0 bases and J by 6 bases, with 8 bases between the two germline ends. As DNA, the CDR3 is TGTGCCAGCAGTTACTCGCTCGGTGCCGGGGAGCTGTTTTTT. It translates to CASSYSLGAGELFF.

This clone has at least ten counts. A clone one base away is much larger, so this may be a read error. The chain employs TRBV7-6 and TRBJ1-6; possibly TRBD1 for D (6 bases). CDR1 and CDR2 (germline): SGHVS, FNYEAQ. The CDR3 length is 15 residues. CDR3 sequence: CASGLGSGGLSPLHF. The CDR3 nucleotides are TGTGCCAGCGGCTTAGGTTCCGGGGGGCTCTCACCCCTCCACTTT.

With respect to this clone: A much larger clone sits a single nucleotide away, making a read error possible. The J gene is TRBJ2-4, the V gene TRBV2; TRBD1 is a possible D gene (8 bases). CDR3 length equals 14 residues. Germline assignment: CDR1 SNHLY and CDR2 FYNNEI. The V gene lost 10 bases and the J gene lost 3 bases, with 16 bases spanning the gap. This chain's CDR3 is CANRGGGSKNIQYF. The CDR3 DNA is TGTGCCAACAGGGGGGGGGGGAGCAAAAACATTCAGTACTTC.

The sample holds a few counts of this clone. This sequence joins TRBV28 and TRBJ1-1; D is uncertain. Germline CDR1 and CDR2: MDHEN and SYDVKM. This CDR3 is built from 14 residues. Between the trimmed V and J ends, which lost 6 bases and 1 base, there was a span of 12 bases. CDR3 bases: TGTGCCAGCAGCTTAGCCCCACCGAACACTGAAGCTTTCTTT. Translated: CASSLAPPNTEAFF.

In this sample, this clone turned up a few times. The junction differs from germline at one of its ends, possibly a read error. V usage is TRBV28 and J usage is TRBJ2-3; TRBD2 aligns across 11 bases. This CDR3 spans 15 amino acids. CDR1 and CDR2 from the germline V gene are MDHEN and SYDVKM. The CDR3 DNA is TGTGCCAACAGTTGGGCTAGCGGGAGGTTAGATACGCAGTATTTT. It yields the protein CANSWASGRLDTQYF.

The CDR3 DNA follows: TGTGCCAGCAGCGTAGAGGGACAGTATTCACCCCTCCACTTT. Amino acid sequence: CASSVEGQYSPLHF. The rearrangement joins TRBV9 to TRBJ1-6; 7 positions match TRBD1. Trimming cost V 0 bases and J 8 bases; bases outside gene matches: 2. CDR3 length equals 14 residues. Germline V gene data show CDR1 as SGDLS and CDR2 as YYNGEE. Full variable domain (outside the CDR3, taken from reference TRBV9 and TRBJ1-6): DSGVTQTPKHLITATGQRVTLRCSPRSGDLSVYWYQQSLDQGLQFLIQYYNGEERAKGNILERFSAQQFPDLHSELNLSSLELGDSALYFCASSVEGQYSPLHFGNGTRLTVT.

This clone showed up many times. One base away lies a much larger clone, so this may be a sequencing read error. The chain joins TRBV28 to TRBJ1-1, with D possibly being TRBD1 (6 bases). The V end lost 5 bases, the J end lost 10 bases, and 14 bases lay between the germline ends. The CDR3 spans 12 residues. Germline loops: CDR1 MDHEN, CDR2 SYDVKM. The CDR3 nucleotides are TGTGCCAGCAGTCTCCCGCAGGGGAGAGCTTTCTTT. Amino acid sequence: CASSLPQGRAFF.

This clone has ten or more counts. The J gene is TRBJ2-3, the V gene TRBV20-1; 10 bases are shared with TRBD2. Trimming cost V 5 bases and J 4 bases; bases outside gene matches: 6. The CDR3 length is 14 residues. Per the germline V gene, CDR1 is DFQATT and CDR2 is SNEGSKA (reference sequence). This CDR3 reads CSAPKAGGADTQYF. CDR3 DNA: TGCAGTGCTCCTAAAGCGGGAGGGGCAGATACGCAGTATTTT.

This clone rates as medium-sized. The genes are TRBV12-5 and TRBJ2-5; 8 bases align to TRBD1. After removal of 7 bases from V and 5 bases from J, the junction contained 12 bases not matched to a gene. The CDR3 is 15 amino acids. Germline V gene data show CDR1 as LGHNT and CDR2 as FRNRAP. The CDR3 spells CASAPQGVLTETQYF. CDR3 DNA: TGTGCTAGTGCTCCACAGGGGGTTTTGACGGAGACCCAGTACTTC.

The rearrangement uses TRBV4-1 and TRBJ1-5; D gene ambiguous. V was clipped by 0 bases and J by 7 bases, with 13 bases between them. CDR3 length: 15 residues. In germline, CDR1 is MGHRA, CDR2 YSYEKL. CDR3 bases: TGCGCCAGCAGCCAAGATCGAGCGGCCGGGCAGCCCCAGCATTTT. Translating it yields CASSQDRAAGQPQHF.

This clone occurred a few times. This may be a read error, as it is one base from a much larger clone. The rearrangement links TRBV6-1 to TRBJ1-1; D perhaps matches TRBD1 (6 bases). Germline CDR1 reads MNHNS; CDR2 reads SASEGT. The CDR3 spans 13 residues. CDR3: CTSSEGVYTESFF. The DNA of the CDR3 is TGTACCAGCAGTGAGGGGGTATACACTGAATCTTTCTTT.

CDR3 DNA: TGTGCCAGCAGCGGGGCCGAAAACATTCAGTACTTC. Translation: CASSGAENIQYF. This chain links TRBV7-3 with TRBJ2-4; a weak D match, TRBD1 (5 bases). Germline V CDR1 and CDR2: SGHTA, FQGTGA. The CDR3 is made up of 12 amino acids. Trimming removed 5 bases from V and 5 bases from J, with 7 bases in between.